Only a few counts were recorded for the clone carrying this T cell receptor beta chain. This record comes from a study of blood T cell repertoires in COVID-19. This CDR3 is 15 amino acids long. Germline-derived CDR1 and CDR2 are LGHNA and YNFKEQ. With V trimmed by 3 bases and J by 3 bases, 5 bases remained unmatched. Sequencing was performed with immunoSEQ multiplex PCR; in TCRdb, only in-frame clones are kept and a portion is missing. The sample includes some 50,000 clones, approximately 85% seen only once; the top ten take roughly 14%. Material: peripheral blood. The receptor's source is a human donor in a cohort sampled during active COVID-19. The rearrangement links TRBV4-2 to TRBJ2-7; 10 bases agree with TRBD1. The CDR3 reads CASSQTGGDGYEQYF. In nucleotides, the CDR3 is TGTGCCAGCAGCCAGACAGGGGGCGATGGCTACGAGCAGTACTTC.